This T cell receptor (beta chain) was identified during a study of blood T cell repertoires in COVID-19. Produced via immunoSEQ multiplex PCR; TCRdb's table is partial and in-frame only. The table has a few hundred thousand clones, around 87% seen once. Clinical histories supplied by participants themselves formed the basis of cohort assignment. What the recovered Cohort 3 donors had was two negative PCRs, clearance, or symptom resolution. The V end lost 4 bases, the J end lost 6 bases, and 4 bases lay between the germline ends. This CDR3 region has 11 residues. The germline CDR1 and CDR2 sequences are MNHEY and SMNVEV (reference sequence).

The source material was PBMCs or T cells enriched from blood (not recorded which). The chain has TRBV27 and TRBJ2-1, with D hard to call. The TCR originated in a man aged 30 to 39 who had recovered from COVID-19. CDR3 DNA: TGTGCCAGCAGTTCTAGCAATGAGCAGTTCTTC. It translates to CASSSSNEQFF.